The clone carrying this T cell receptor (beta chain) was picked up a small number of times. Its cognate antigen is unknown. The data were obtained in a study of response to subunit inactivated influenza vaccine. General study findings and limits: Authors proposed each seasonal influenza vaccination draws in few new T cells.

This CDR3 is built from 11 residues. Trimming left V 0 bases short and J 10 bases short, with 7 bases between. Germline CDR1 and CDR2: DFQATT and SNEGSKA (reference sequence). TCRdb ran MiXCR on the RT-PCR reads and lists one entry per CDR3 protein. Here the sample spans 800,000 to 1,000,000 distinct CDR3 sequences, over 20% being singletons. The TCR comes from a man aged 45 to 65 who received an inactivated influenza vaccine. This chain joins TRBV20-1 and TRBJ2-1; the D is unclear. The sample was PBMCs from blood, taken approximately 5 days after vaccination. This CDR3 is CSARDKSEQFF. CDR3 coding DNA: TGCAGTGCTAGAGATAAGTCCGAGCAGTTCTTC.